What follows describes a single TCR beta chain. Deep-level running was used for the assay. Each subset's genomic DNA was shared equally among a number of immunoSEQ plates. Repertoires were generated with immunoSEQ multiplex PCR, while TCRdb's copy carries only in-frame clones and drops some. The data contain some 650,000 clones, around 97% of them seen just once; the ten biggest clones take up around 0.058%. These data come from a study of shared clonotypes between healthy human individuals. Study context: The people who gave samples were two women and a few men aged 18 to 49.

The study enrolled healthy HIV-negative adults without recent acute infections or vaccinations as donors. The CDR3 extends over 14 amino acids. Trimming removed 2 bases at V and 0 bases at J, with 7 bases between. The germline V gene has CDR1 SGHAT and CDR2 FQNNGV. This chain links TRBV11-2 with TRBJ1-1; D gene unclear. The sample taken for sequencing was naive CD4+ T cells sorted from blood. Subset specified: CD45RA+ positively selected. The sequence derives from a woman aged 25 to 39 in good health. The CDR3 DNA reads as TGTGCCAGCAGCTTATTGGGCGTGAACACTGAAGCTTTCTTT. This encodes CASSLLGVNTEAFF.